This entry concerns a single T cell receptor (beta chain). V was shortened by 4 bases and J by 3 bases, with 7 bases between the two germline ends. Germline V lookup: CDR1 MNHEY, CDR2 SVGAGI. The CDR3 consists of 12 residues. These data belong to a study of cytomegalovirus exposure and HLA in healthy donors. Amplification used 60 Vbeta primers and 13 Jbeta primers. Repertoires were generated with immunoSEQ multiplex PCR, while TCRdb's copy carries only in-frame clones and drops some. Found here are 120,000 or so clones, 65% to 75% of them singletons; the top ten hold 5.5% to 7.5%. Sequenced sample: PBMCs. This clonotype originated in a woman aged 45 to 65 in good health and CMV-seropositive. The rearrangement links TRBV6-5 to TRBJ2-7, with D unclear. CDR3: CASSSPGYEQYF. Written as DNA, the CDR3 is TGTGCCAGCAGTTCCCCGGGCTACGAGCAGTACTTC.